This T cell receptor beta chain was identified during a study of resident and recirculating memory T cells in vitiligo. Broader study findings: Sequences differed between biopsy sites and patients, suggesting private specificity.

Details on this clone: Its antigen remains unknown.

The data were produced by immunoSEQ multiplex PCR, yet TCRdb's version contains in-frame clones alone and is incomplete. The repertoire holds about 42,000 clones, with about nine tenths as singletons. V was pared by 9 bases and J by 3 bases, with 9 bases of the junction left unmatched. Germline assignment: CDR1 SNHLY and CDR2 FYNNEI. The CDR3 runs to 15 residues. The sequence came from a male donor with vitiligo. Sequencing was done on a sample of blood. The chain has TRBV2 and TRBJ2-3; 10 bases fit TRBD1. CDR3 sequence reads: CARGTGTGATDTQYF. The CDR3 nucleotides read TGTGCCAGGGGGACCGGGACAGGGGCGACAGATACGCAGTATTTT.